The 16 T cell receptor beta chains given below trace back to one sample, sequenced in a study of cytomegalovirus exposure and HLA in healthy donors. Primers included in the PCR were 60 Vbeta and 13 Jbeta primers. Profiling relied on immunoSEQ multiplex PCR, and the TCRdb table lists in-frame clones only, not all of them. The repertoire consists of about 150,000 clones, with roughly 85% occurring once and the leading ten covering less than 2%. Sequenced: PBMCs. These receptors were obtained from a woman aged 25 to 39 in good health and CMV-seronegative.

V and J are TRBV27 and TRBJ1-3; D is ambiguous. CDR3 length: 16 amino acids. Germline V gives CDR1 MNHEY, CDR2 SMNVEV (reference sequence). V lost 2 bases to trimming and J lost 0 bases, with 11 bases between them. CDR3 region: CASSLGHSVSGNTIYF. The CDR3 DNA is TGTGCCAGCAGTTTAGGTCACTCGGTCTCTGGAAACACCATATATTTT.

The chain links TRBV7-8 to TRBJ2-5; 9 positions match TRBD2. The DNA end favors TRBJ2-7, so the J call may be wrong. CDR1 SGHVS and CDR2 FQNEAQ come from the germline V gene. CDR3 size: 15 residues. CDR3: CASSPIAGVAGEQYF. CDR3 DNA: TGTGCCAGCAGCCCCATAGCGGGGGTGGCGGGCGAGCAGTACTTC.

V and J are TRBV11-2 and TRBJ1-1, with TRBD1 as a possible D gene (6 bases). V was clipped by 5 bases and J by 0 bases, with 13 bases between them. This CDR3 comprises 15 residues. The germline V gene encodes CDR1 SGHAT and CDR2 FQNNGV. The CDR3 DNA sequence: TGTGCCAGCAGCCCGGGGACAAACATGAACACTGAAGCTTTCTTT. It encodes CASSPGTNMNTEAFF.

This rearrangement joins TRBV11-1 to TRBJ1-1; D not resolved. Trimming shortened V by 2 bases and J by 1 base, and 8 bases separated the two germline ends. CDR3 size: 14 residues. Germline V gene sequence: CDR1 SGHAT, CDR2 FQDESV (reference sequence). CDR3 in amino acids: CASSLFSGNTEAFF. The DNA for the CDR3 is TGTGCCAGCAGCTTATTTAGTGGGAACACTGAAGCTTTCTTT.

This clone was seen once. This chain joins TRBV19 and TRBJ2-5; D possibly corresponds to TRBD2 (5 bases). This CDR3 region has 14 residues. V shed 4 bases and J shed 5 bases, with 14 bases lying between them. CDR1 and CDR2 (germline): LNHDA, SQIVND (reference sequence). The chain's CDR3 is CASSNGEWEETQYF. CDR3 in DNA: TGTGCCAGTAGTAACGGGGAATGGGAGGAGACCCAGTACTTC.

V usage is TRBV5-5 and J usage is TRBJ1-1; no firm D call. The CDR3 runs to 16 residues. The V gene lost 0 bases and the J gene lost 1 base, with 13 bases spanning the gap. Germline CDR1 is SGHKS and CDR2 is YYEKEE (reference sequence). In DNA, the CDR3 is TGTGCCAGCAGCTTGGAGTTTCTACCCCCGAACACTGAAGCTTTCTTT. It translates to CASSLEFLPPNTEAFF.

The V and J genes are TRBV6-5 and TRBJ1-4, with a possible D match to TRBD1 (5 bases). The germline V and J ends were trimmed by 0 bases and 8 bases, with 10 bases remaining between them. The CDR3 extends over 14 amino acids. CDR1 and CDR2 (germline): MNHEY, SVGAGI. CDR3 in amino acids: CASSYSGAGEKLFF. Here the CDR3 DNA reads TGTGCCAGCAGTTACTCCGGGGCGGGAGAAAAACTGTTTTTT.

The chain couples TRBV19 to TRBJ2-7; 10 bases match TRBD1. The V segment lost 7 bases and the J segment 0 bases; nucleotides outside the gene matches: 3. CDR1 is LNHDA, CDR2 SQIVND, per germline (reference sequence). The CDR3 is 14 amino acids. The CDR3 loop is CASIGTGDSYEQYF. In DNA form, the CDR3 reads TGTGCCAGTATCGGGACAGGGGACTCCTACGAGCAGTACTTC.

The chain joins TRBV19 to TRBJ2-6; TRBD1 matches at 7 bases. There are 18 residues in the CDR3. V shed 6 bases, J shed 0 bases, and the junction held 11 bases outside the gene matches. Germline values: CDR1 LNHDA, CDR2 SQIVND (reference sequence). DNA of the CDR3: TGTGCCAGTAGATCAAACAGGGGAAGGTTCTCTGGGGCCAACGTCCTGACTTTC. Encoded protein: CASRSNRGRFSGANVLTF.

V gene TRBV2 combines with J gene TRBJ2-5; TRBD2 aligns across 9 bases. The tail of the sequence fits TRBJ2-7 better, so the J call may be wrong. Germline CDR1 reads SNHLY; CDR2 reads FYNNEI. This CDR3 is 15 amino acids long. The CDR3 sequence: CASSDGRGGSYEQYF. The CDR3 DNA reads TGTGCCAGCAGTGACGGGCGGGGGGGCTCCTACGAGCAGTACTTC.

V and J are TRBV9 and TRBJ1-2; no definite D call. Between the trimmed V and J ends, which lost 4 bases and 6 bases, there was a span of 13 bases. Germline CDR1 SGDLS, CDR2 YYNGEE. The CDR3 consists of 13 residues. CDR3 loop: CASSPRLGDGYTF. The CDR3 coding sequence is TGTGCCAGCAGCCCACGGTTGGGAGATGGCTACACCTTC.

The gene calls are TRBV28 and TRBJ2-1; 11 nucleotides line up with TRBD2. The CDR3 loop spans 15 amino acids. Trimming at V came to 5 bases and at J to 7 bases, leaving 7 bases not matched to a gene. Germline CDR1 is MDHEN and CDR2 is SYDVKM. CDR3 sequence: CASSLTSGGRNEQFF. In DNA form, the CDR3 reads TGTGCCAGCAGTCTTACTAGCGGGGGCCGTAATGAGCAGTTCTTC.

CDR3 amino acids: CAISRGQGGRSTNEKLFF. The CDR3 DNA reads TGTGCCATCAGCCGCGGACAGGGGGGGAGGTCAACTAATGAAAAACTGTTTTTT. V is TRBV10-3 and J is TRBJ1-4, with 10 bases aligning to TRBD1. CDR1 ENHRY and CDR2 SYGVKD come from the germline V gene. The CDR3 has 18 amino acids. V was pared by 6 bases and J by 0 bases, with 10 bases of the junction left unmatched.

The V call is TRBV6-1, the J call TRBJ1-1, with 8 bases fitting TRBD1. The CDR3 has 14 residues. Germline CDR1 and CDR2: MNHNS and SASEGT. Unmatched junction bases numbered 7, after V lost 8 bases and J lost 2 bases. This CDR3 reads CASATQGGNTEAFF. CDR3 DNA: TGTGCCAGCGCGACACAGGGGGGAAACACTGAAGCTTTCTTT.

V is TRBV4-2 and J is TRBJ1-1, with TRBD1 as a possible D gene (6 bases). This CDR3 comprises 16 residues. The germline gives CDR1 LGHNA, CDR2 YNFKEQ. V dropped 4 bases and J dropped 0 bases, with 15 bases sitting between them. Here the CDR3 reads CASSPWTESLNTEAFF. CDR3 nucleotides: TGTGCCAGCAGCCCTTGGACAGAGTCTTTGAACACTGAAGCTTTCTTT.

This chain connects TRBV29-1 to TRBJ1-1; 11 bases are shared with TRBD1. Germline values: CDR1 SQVTM, CDR2 ANQGSEA. V lost 7 bases and J lost 10; bases outside the gene matches: 5. The CDR3 spans 11 residues. The CDR3 is CSAGQGAVAFF. The CDR3 DNA sequence: TGCAGCGCCGGACAGGGGGCAGTAGCTTTCTTT. The complete variable domain, with remaining parts taken from reference TRBV29-1 and TRBJ1-1, reads SAVISQKPSRDICQRGTSLTIQCQVDSQVTMMFWYRQQPGQSLTLIATANQGSEATYESGFVIDKFPISRPNLTFSTLTVSNMSPEDSSIYLCSAGQGAVAFFGQGTRLTVV.